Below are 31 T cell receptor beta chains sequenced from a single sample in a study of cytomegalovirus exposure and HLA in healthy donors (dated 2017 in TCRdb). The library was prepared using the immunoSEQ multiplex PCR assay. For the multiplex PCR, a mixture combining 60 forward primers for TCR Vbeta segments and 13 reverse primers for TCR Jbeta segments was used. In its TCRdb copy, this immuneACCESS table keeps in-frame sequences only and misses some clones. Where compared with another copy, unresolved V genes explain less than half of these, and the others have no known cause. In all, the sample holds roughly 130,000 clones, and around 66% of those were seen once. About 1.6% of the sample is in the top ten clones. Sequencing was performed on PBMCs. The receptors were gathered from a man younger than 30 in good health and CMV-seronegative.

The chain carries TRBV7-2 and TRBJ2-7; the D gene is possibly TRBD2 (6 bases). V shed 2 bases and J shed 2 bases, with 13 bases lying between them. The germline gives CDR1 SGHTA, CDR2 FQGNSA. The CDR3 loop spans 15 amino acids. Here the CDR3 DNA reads TGTGCCAGCAGCTTAAGGAGGGGCCCAACCTACGAGCAGTACTTC. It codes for CASSLRRGPTYEQYF.

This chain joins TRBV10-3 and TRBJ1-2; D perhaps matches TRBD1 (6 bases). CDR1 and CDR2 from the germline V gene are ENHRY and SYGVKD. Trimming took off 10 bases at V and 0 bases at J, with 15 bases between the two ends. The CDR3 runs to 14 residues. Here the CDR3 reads CATLRDKTNYGYTF. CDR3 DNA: TGTGCCACCCTCCGGGACAAAACTAACTATGGCTACACCTTC.

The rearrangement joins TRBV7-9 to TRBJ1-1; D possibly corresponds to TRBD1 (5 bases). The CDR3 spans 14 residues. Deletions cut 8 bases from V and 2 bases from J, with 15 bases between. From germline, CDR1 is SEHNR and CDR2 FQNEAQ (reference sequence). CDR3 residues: CASYPLDSNTEAFF. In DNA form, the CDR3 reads TGTGCCAGCTACCCTCTTGACAGCAACACTGAAGCTTTCTTT.

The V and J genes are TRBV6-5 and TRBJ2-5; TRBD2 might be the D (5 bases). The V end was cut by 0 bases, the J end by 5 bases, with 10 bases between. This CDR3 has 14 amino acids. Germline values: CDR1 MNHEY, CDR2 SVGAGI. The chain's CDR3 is CASSYSGRRETQYF. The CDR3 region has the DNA TGTGCCAGCAGTTACTCCGGACGGAGGGAGACCCAGTACTTC.

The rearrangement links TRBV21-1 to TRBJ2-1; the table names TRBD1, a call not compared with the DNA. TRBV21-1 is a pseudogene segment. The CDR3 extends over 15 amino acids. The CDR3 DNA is TGTGCCAGCAGCAAACCAGGATACTCCTACAATGAGCAGTTCTTC. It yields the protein CASSKPGYSYNEQFF.

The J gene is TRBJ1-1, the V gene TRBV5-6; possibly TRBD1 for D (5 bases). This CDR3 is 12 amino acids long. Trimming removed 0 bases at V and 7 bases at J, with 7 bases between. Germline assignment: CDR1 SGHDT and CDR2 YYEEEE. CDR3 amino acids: CASSLGQREAFF. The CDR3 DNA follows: TGTGCCAGCAGCTTGGGACAGCGTGAAGCTTTCTTT.

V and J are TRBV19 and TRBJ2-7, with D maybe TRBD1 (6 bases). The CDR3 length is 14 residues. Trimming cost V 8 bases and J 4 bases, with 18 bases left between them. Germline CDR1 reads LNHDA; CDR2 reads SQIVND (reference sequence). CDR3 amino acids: CASGGRGPSYEQYF. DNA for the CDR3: TGTGCCAGTGGGGGCCGGGGCCCATCGTACGAGCAGTACTTC. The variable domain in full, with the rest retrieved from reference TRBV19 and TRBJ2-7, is DGGITQSPKYLFRKEGQNVTLSCEQNLNHDAMYWYRQDPGQGLRLIYYSQIVNDFQKGDIAEGYSVSREKKESFPLTVTSAQKNPTAFYLCASGGRGPSYEQYFGPGTRLTVT.

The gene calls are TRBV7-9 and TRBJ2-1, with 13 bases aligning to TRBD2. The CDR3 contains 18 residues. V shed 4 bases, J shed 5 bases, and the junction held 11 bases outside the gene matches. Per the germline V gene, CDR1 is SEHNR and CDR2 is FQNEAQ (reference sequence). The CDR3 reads CASSSWTSGSRSDNEQFF. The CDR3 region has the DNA TGTGCCAGCAGCTCATGGACTAGCGGGAGTAGAAGTGACAATGAGCAGTTCTTC.

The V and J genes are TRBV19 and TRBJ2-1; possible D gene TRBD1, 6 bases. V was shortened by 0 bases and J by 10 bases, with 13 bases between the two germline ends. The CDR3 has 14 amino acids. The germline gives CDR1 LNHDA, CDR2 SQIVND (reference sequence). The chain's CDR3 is CASSIDPTGSEQFF. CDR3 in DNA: TGTGCCAGTAGTATAGATCCCACAGGGTCGGAGCAGTTCTTC.

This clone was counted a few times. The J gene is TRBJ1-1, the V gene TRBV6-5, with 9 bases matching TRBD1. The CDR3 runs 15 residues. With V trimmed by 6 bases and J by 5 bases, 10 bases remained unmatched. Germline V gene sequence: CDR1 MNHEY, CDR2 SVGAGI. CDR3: CASSRGTGTSTEAFF. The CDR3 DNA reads TGTGCCAGCAGCCGCGGGACAGGGACTTCAACTGAAGCTTTCTTT.

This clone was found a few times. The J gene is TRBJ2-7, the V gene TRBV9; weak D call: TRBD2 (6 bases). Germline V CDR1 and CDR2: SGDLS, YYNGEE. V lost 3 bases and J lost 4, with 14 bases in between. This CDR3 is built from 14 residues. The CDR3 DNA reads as TGTGCCAGCAGCGGAGGGCCCGCGGGATACGAGCAGTACTTC. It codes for CASSGGPAGYEQYF.

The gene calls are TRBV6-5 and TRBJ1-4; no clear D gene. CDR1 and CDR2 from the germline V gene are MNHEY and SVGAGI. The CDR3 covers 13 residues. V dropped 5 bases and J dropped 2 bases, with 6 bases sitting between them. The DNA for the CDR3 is TGTGCCAGCAGTGCCGGGACTAATGAAAAACTGTTTTTT. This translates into CASSAGTNEKLFF.

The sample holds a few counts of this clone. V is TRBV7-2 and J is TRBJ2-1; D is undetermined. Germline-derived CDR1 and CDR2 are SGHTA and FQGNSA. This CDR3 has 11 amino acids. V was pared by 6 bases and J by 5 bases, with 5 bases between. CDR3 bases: TGTGCCAGCAGTCTAGACAATGAGCAGTTCTTC. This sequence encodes CASSLDNEQFF.

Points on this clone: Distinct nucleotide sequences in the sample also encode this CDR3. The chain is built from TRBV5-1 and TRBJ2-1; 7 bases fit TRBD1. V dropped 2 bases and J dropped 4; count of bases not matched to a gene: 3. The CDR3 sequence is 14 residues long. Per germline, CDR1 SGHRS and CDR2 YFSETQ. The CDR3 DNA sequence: TGCGCCAGCAGCTTATCAGGGGGATACAATGAGCAGTTCTTC. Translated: CASSLSGGYNEQFF.

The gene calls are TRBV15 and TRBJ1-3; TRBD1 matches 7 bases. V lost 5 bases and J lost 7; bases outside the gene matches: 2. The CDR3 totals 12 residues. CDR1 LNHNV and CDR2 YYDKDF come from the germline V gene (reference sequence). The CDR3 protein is CATSVTGNTIYF. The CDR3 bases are TGTGCCACCAGCGTGACAGGGAACACCATATATTTT.

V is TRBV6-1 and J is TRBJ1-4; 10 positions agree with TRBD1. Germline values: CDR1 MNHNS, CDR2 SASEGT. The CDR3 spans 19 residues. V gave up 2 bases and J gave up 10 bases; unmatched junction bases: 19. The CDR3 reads CASSERTGGNPLSPRKLFF. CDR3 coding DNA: TGTGCCAGCAGTGAACGGACAGGGGGAAACCCACTCTCCCCTCGAAAACTGTTTTTT.

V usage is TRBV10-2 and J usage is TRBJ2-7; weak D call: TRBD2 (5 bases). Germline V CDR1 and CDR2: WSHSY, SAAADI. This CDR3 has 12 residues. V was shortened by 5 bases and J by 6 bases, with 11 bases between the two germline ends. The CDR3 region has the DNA TGCGCCAGCAGTCCCTCTGGAGGCGAGCAGTACTTC. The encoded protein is CASSPSGGEQYF.

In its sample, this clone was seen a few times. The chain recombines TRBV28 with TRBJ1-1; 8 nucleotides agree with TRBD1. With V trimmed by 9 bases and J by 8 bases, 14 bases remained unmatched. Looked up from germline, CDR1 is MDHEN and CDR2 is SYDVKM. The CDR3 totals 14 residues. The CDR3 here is CARSPDADRGEAFF. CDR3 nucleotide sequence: TGTGCCAGATCGCCCGACGCAGACAGGGGAGAAGCTTTCTTT.

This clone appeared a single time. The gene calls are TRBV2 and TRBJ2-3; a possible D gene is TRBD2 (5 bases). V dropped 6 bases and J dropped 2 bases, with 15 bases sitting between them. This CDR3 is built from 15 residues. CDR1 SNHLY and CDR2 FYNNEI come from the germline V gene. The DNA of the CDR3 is TGTGCCAGCAGGGATAGCGAGAGAGACACAGATACGCAGTATTTT. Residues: CASRDSERDTDTQYF.

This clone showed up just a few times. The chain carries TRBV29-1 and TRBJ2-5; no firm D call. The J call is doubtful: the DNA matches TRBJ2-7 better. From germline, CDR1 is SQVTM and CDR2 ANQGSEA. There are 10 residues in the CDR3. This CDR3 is CSYAAYEQYF. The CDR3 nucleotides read TGCAGCTACGCTGCCTACGAGCAGTACTTC.

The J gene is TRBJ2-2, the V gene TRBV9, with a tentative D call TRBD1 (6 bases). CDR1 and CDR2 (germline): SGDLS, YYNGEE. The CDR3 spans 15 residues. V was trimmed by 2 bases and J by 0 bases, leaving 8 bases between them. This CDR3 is CASSVRGTNTGELFF. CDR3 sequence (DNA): TGTGCCAGCAGCGTCAGGGGTACGAACACCGGGGAGCTGTTTTTT.

CDR3 loop: CASSPRQRKPTEAFF. CDR3 nucleotide sequence: TGTGCCAGCAGCCCCCGACAGCGTAAACCCACTGAAGCTTTCTTT. The chain links TRBV11-2 to TRBJ1-1; maybe TRBD1 (5 bases). The CDR3 spans 15 residues. The germline V gene encodes CDR1 SGHAT and CDR2 FQNNGV. V dropped 5 bases and J dropped 4 bases, with 17 bases sitting between them.

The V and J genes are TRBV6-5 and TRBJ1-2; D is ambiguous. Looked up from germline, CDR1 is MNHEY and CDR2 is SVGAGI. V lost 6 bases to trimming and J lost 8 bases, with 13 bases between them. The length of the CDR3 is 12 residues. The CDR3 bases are TGTGCCAGCAGACGCCCCTCGGGGGGCTACACCTTC. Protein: CASRRPSGGYTF.

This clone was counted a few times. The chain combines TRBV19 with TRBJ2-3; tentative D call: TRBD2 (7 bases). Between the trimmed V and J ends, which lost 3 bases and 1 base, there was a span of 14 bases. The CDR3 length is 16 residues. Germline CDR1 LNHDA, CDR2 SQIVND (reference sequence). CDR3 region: CASSIEGGARTDTQYF. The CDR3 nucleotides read TGTGCCAGTAGTATTGAGGGGGGGGCACGCACAGATACGCAGTATTTT.

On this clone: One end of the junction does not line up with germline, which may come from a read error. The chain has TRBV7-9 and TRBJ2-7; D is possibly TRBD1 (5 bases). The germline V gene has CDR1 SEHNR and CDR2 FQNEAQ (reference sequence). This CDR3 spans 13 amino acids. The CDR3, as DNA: TGTTCCAGCAGCACGGACACCTCCTACGAGCAGTACTTC. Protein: CSSSTDTSYEQYF.

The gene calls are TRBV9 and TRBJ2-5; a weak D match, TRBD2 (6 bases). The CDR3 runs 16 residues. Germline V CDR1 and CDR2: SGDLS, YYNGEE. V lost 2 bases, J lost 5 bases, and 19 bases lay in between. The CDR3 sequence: CASSVLGTALAETQYF. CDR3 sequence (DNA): TGTGCCAGCAGCGTCCTCGGGACTGCCCTTGCGGAGACCCAGTACTTC.

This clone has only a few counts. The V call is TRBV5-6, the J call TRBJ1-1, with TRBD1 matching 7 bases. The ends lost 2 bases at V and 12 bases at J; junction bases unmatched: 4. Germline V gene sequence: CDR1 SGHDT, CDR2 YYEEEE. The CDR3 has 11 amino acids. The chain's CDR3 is CASSLQGRSFF. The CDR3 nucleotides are TGTGCCAGCAGCTTACAGGGGAGGTCTTTCTTT.

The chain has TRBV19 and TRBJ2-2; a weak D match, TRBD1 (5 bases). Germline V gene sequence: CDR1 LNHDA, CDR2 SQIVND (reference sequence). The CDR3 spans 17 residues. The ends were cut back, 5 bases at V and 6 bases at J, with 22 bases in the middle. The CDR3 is CASSAGFREGVAGELFF. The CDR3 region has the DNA TGTGCCAGTAGTGCCGGTTTCCGAGAAGGGGTTGCCGGGGAGCTGTTTTTT.

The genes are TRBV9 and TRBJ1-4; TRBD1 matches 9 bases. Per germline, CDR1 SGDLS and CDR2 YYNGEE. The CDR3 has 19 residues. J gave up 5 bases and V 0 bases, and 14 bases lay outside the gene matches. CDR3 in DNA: TGTGCCAGCAGCGTAGGTCCGGGACAGGGTAGAACAGGGAATGAAAAACTGTTTTTT. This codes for CASSVGPGQGRTGNEKLFF.

The CDR3 protein is CASSPLPGQGPNEQFF. In DNA form, the CDR3 reads TGTGCCAGCAGCCCCTTACCGGGACAGGGCCCCAATGAGCAGTTCTTC. The rearrangement joins TRBV9 to TRBJ2-1; 9 bases fit TRBD1. The CDR3 is 16 residues long. Germline lookup yields CDR1 SGDLS and CDR2 YYNGEE. J gave up 6 bases and V 4 bases, and 11 bases lay outside the gene matches.

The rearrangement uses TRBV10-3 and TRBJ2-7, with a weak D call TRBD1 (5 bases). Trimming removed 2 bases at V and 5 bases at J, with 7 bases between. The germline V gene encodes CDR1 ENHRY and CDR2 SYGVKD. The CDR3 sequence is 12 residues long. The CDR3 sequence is CAISERGNEQYF. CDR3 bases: TGTGCCATCAGTGAGAGGGGTAACGAGCAGTACTTC.